The 10 T cell receptor beta chains in this list originate from one sample, sequenced in a study of blood T cell repertoires in COVID-19. The repertoire was sequenced with immunoSEQ multiplex PCR; TCRdb's copy has only in-frame clones and lacks some. The table includes hundreds of thousands of clones, around nine tenths detected once. Sequencing was performed on PBMCs or T cells enriched from blood (not recorded which). These receptors all come from a woman younger than 30 who had recovered from COVID-19.

The chain uses TRBV29-1 and TRBJ1-5; possibly TRBD1 for D (6 bases). Between the trimmed V and J ends, which lost 1 base and 0 bases, there was a span of 7 bases. This CDR3 region has 14 residues. Looked up from germline, CDR1 is SQVTM and CDR2 is ANQGSEA. The CDR3 nucleotides are TGCAGCGTTGAAGTACAGGGTAGCAATCAGCCCCAGCATTTT. Its translation: CSVEVQGSNQPQHF.

The rearrangement uses TRBV5-1 and TRBJ1-1, with a tentative D call TRBD1 (6 bases). V was cut by 3 bases and J by 2 bases, with 14 bases left in between. This CDR3 is built from 15 residues. Germline V CDR1 and CDR2: SGHRS, YFSETQ. The CDR3 nucleotides are TGCGCCAGCAGCTACGGACAGAGCCTAAACACTGAAGCTTTCTTT. It codes for CASSYGQSLNTEAFF. The whole variable domain, filled in from reference TRBV5-1 and TRBJ1-1, reads KAGVTQTPRYLIKTRGQQVTLSCSPISGHRSVSWYQQTPGQGLQFLFEYFSETQRNKGNFPGRFSGRQFSNSRSEMNVSTLELGDSALYLCASSYGQSLNTEAFFGQGTRLTVV.

This clone is a singleton in its sample. This chain uses TRBV5-4 with TRBJ2-3; D is uncertain. Between the trimmed V and J ends, which lost 0 bases and 1 base, there was a span of 3 bases. CDR3 length: 13 residues. The germline CDR1 and CDR2 sequences are SGHNT and YYREEE (reference sequence). CDR3 protein: CASSLVGTDTQYF. As DNA, the CDR3 is TGTGCCAGCAGCTTGGTAGGCACAGATACGCAGTATTTT. Using reference TRBV5-4 and TRBJ2-3 for the parts outside the CDR3, the full variable domain is ETGVTQSPTHLIKTRGQQVTLRCSSQSGHNTVSWYQQALGQGPQFIFQYYREEENGRGNFPPRFSGLQFPNYSSELNVNALELDDSALYLCASSLVGTDTQYFGPGTRLTVL.

The rearrangement uses TRBV19 and TRBJ2-2; 8 bases are shared with TRBD1. The CDR3 runs 15 residues. CDR1 and CDR2 from the germline V gene are LNHDA and SQIVND (reference sequence). With 4 bases clipped from V and 4 bases from J, the junction kept 5 bases outside the gene matches. The CDR3 spells CASSTRGTGTGELFF. In nucleotides, the CDR3 is TGTGCCAGTAGTACCAGGGGGACAGGCACCGGGGAGCTGTTTTTT.

To note about this clone: Other DNA sequences in the same sample also yield this CDR3. This chain connects TRBV7-3 to TRBJ1-2, with D hard to call. The CDR3 totals 13 residues. Germline CDR1 reads SGHTA; CDR2 reads FQGTGA. Trimming removed 2 bases at V and 2 bases at J, with 6 bases between. The CDR3 nucleotides are TGTGCCAGCAGCTTAGGCCAAAACTATGGCTACACCTTC. Amino acids: CASSLGQNYGYTF.

This clone was counted only a few times. This chain connects TRBV11-2 to TRBJ2-5; D perhaps matches TRBD2 (6 bases). V shed 5 bases and J shed 10 bases, with 14 bases lying between them. CDR3 length: 12 amino acids. Germline lookup yields CDR1 SGHAT and CDR2 FQNNGV. The CDR3 DNA follows: TGTGCCAGCAGCGTCGACGGGGGAGACCAGTACTTC. Amino acids: CASSVDGGDQYF.

The V call is TRBV7-2, the J call TRBJ2-3, with TRBD2 identical over 12 bases. Germline V gene lookup returns CDR1 SGHTA and CDR2 FQGNSA. Trimming took 4 bases from V and 3 from J; bases not matched to a gene: 2. CDR3 length: 15 amino acids. This CDR3 reads CASSSLAGGTDTQYF. CDR3 coding DNA: TGTGCCAGCAGCTCGCTAGCGGGGGGGACAGATACGCAGTATTTT.

The rearrangement joins TRBV19 to TRBJ1-6; the D gene is possibly TRBD1 (6 bases). The CDR3 loop spans 15 amino acids. Germline-derived CDR1 and CDR2 are LNHDA and SQIVND (reference sequence). V was trimmed by 6 bases and J by 4 bases, leaving 13 bases between them. CDR3 loop: CASSLSQGYNSPLHF. CDR3 DNA: TGTGCCAGTAGCCTCTCACAGGGATATAATTCACCCCTCCACTTT.

The chain carries TRBV7-6 and TRBJ1-1; no clear D gene. The CDR3 extends over 12 amino acids. Trimming took 1 base from V and 7 from J, leaving 7 bases between them. Germline CDR1 reads SGHVS; CDR2 reads FNYEAQ. CDR3 coding DNA: TGTGCCAGCAGCTTAGAGAGGAGTGAAGCTTTCTTT. Translation gives CASSLERSEAFF.

The chain uses TRBV5-1 and TRBJ1-1, with D possibly TRBD1 on 5 matching bases. Deletions cut 0 bases from V and 2 bases from J, with 14 bases between. This CDR3 comprises 16 residues. The germline CDR1 and CDR2 sequences are SGHRS and YFSETQ. CDR3 bases: TGCGCCAGCAGCTTGGAACTCGGGGGTCCTAACACTGAAGCTTTCTTT. It is translated as CASSLELGGPNTEAFF. Based on the CDR3 plus reference TRBV5-1 and TRBJ1-1, the full variable domain is KAGVTQTPRYLIKTRGQQVTLSCSPISGHRSVSWYQQTPGQGLQFLFEYFSETQRNKGNFPGRFSGRQFSNSRSEMNVSTLELGDSALYLCASSLELGGPNTEAFFGQGTRLTVV.